The source of this TCR beta chain is a study of blood T cell repertoires in COVID-19. In the original analysis: Estimation of nucleated cell counts was performed using reference gene primer amplification. TCRdb's copy holds only in-frame clones and misses some; the assay was immunoSEQ multiplex PCR. D and trimming come from the DNA, and the V and J calls and clone size come from that table. The sample lists about 380,000 clones, around 90% seen once, with 0.9% to 1.5% in the top ten. Sequencing was carried out using PBMCs or T cells enriched from blood (not recorded which). The TCR sequence derives from a woman aged 18 to 35 who had recovered from COVID-19.

The CDR3 is CASSQLSAGDGYTF. CDR3 nucleotides: TGTGCCAGCAGCCAACTCTCGGCAGGGGATGGCTACACCTTC. This rearrangement joins TRBV4-2 to TRBJ1-2, with D perhaps matching TRBD1 (6 bases). Per the germline V gene, CDR1 is LGHNA and CDR2 is YNFKEQ. This CDR3 has 14 residues. V lost 2 bases, J lost 6 bases, and 13 bases lay in between.